This note documents a single T cell receptor (beta chain) sequence. Antigen specificity is unknown. CDR1 SGHTA and CDR2 FQGTGA come from the germline V gene. Trimming cost V 5 bases and J 2 bases, with 12 bases left between them. This CDR3 region has 14 residues. Reverse transcribing all isolated RNA meant expressed TCRB transcripts were sequenced. The assay was immunoSEQ multiplex PCR, and TCRdb's table has in-frame clones only and misses some. The table lists some 160,000 clones, 8% to 9.5% of them singletons. This sample was taken from a study of beta chain features in type 1 diabetes. Via CD45RO/CCR7/CD25/CD127/CD95/CD27, cells of the CD4+ naive, central memory, regulatory and stem cell-like memory subsets were sorted. Sorting gave populations that all exceeded 98% purity. Overall study results and limits: For Type 1 diabetes patients, all four CD4+ subsets carried TCRB CDR3s that were moderately but significantly shorter. Any HLA effect on TCRB rearrangement was left unresolved by small sub-analyses. Comparison showed that naive, central memory and Treg TCRB repertoires appeared more similar among patients than among healthy donors.

The sample comprised central memory CD4+ T cells from blood. The sequence came from a woman younger than 35 with type 1 diabetes. The rearrangement links TRBV7-3 to TRBJ1-1, with D maybe TRBD1 (6 bases). CDR3 coding DNA: TGTGCCAGCAGCCCCTCCGGGACAAACACTGAAGCTTTCTTT. Translated, it gives CASSPSGTNTEAFF.